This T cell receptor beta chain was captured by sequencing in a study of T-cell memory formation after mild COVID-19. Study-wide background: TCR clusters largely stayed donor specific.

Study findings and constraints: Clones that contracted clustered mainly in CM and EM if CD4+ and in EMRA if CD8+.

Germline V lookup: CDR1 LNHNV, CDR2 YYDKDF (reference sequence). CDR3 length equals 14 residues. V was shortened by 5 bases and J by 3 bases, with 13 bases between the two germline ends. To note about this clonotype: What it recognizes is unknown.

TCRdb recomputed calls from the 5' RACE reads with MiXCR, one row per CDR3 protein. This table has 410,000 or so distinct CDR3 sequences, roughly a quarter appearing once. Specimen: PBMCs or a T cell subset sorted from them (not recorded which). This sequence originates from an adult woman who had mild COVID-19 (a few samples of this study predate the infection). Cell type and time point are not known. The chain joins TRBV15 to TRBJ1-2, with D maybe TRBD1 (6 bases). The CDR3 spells CATSATGSYYGYTF. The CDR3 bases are TGTGCCACCAGCGCAACAGGGTCCTACTATGGCTACACCTTC.